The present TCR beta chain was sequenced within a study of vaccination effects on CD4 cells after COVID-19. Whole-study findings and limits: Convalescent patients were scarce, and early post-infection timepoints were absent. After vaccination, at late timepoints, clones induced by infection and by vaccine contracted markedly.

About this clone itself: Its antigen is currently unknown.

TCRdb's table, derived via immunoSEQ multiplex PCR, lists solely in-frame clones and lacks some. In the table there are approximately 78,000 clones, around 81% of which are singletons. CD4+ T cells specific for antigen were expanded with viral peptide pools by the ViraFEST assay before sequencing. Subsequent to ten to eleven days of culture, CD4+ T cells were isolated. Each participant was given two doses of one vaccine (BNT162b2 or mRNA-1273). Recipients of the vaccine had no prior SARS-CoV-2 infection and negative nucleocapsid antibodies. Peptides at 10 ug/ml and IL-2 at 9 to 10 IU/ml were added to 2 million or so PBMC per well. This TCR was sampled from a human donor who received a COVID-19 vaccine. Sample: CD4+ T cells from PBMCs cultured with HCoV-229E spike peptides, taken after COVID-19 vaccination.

CDR3 nucleotides: TGTGCCAGCAGCCGGCTAGGGGGGGAGACCCAGTACTTC. This sequence encodes CASSRLGGETQYF. The V gene is TRBV3-1 (or the pseudogene TRBV3-2), the J gene TRBJ2-5; D possibly matches TRBD1 or TRBD2 (6 bases each). The ends were cut back, 4 bases at V and 5 bases at J, with 11 bases in the middle. This CDR3 is 13 amino acids long. The V gene's germline CDR1 is LGHDT and CDR2 YNNKEL (reference sequence).